This TCR beta chain is from a study of early T cells in non-severe SARS-CoV-2 infection. Each cDNA molecule carried a unique molecular identifier. Via MiXCR, TCRdb re-called the 5' RACE reads, giving one row per CDR3 protein. The sample contains 90,000 to 130,000 distinct CDR3 sequences, about an eighth of which appear only once. Germline V gives CDR1 SNHLY, CDR2 FYNNEI. V lost 1 base, J lost 4 bases, and 2 bases stayed unmatched. The CDR3 consists of 15 residues. The chain uses TRBV2 and TRBJ2-3; 10 bases agree with TRBD2. Sequencing was done on a sample of whole blood. The source is an adult who was a healthcare worker with PCR-confirmed SARS-CoV-2 infection or an uninfected control (not recorded which). The CDR3 sequence: CASSEDLAGADTQYF. CDR3 nucleotides: TGTGCCAGCAGTGAAGATCTAGCGGGAGCAGATACGCAGTATTTT.